The present entry profiles one T cell receptor (beta chain) with its context. What it binds is not known. The V and J ends lost 1 base and 0 bases respectively, with 16 bases between them. Germline loops: CDR1 SGHTA, CDR2 FQGNSA. The CDR3 has 18 residues. This specimen comes from a study of identical twins. Regarding the study as a whole: High-abundance cord blood beta clonotypes had fewer insertions; memory repertoires showed none.

Every donor was a healthy Caucasian. TCRdb re-called the 5' RACE reads through MiXCR, storing one row per CDR3 protein. The sample includes approximately 690,000 distinct CDR3 sequences, 5.5% to 6.5% seen only once; the top ten take about 2%. Sequences were obtained from naive T cells sorted from blood. This sequence joins TRBV7-2 and TRBJ2-1; tentative D call: TRBD2 (6 bases). This receptor was identified in a man younger than 35 in good health. The CDR3 sequence: CASSLGRLGVRSYNEQFF. For the CDR3, the DNA is TGTGCCAGCAGCTTAGGGCGACTAGGGGTTCGCTCCTACAATGAGCAGTTCTTC.